This T cell receptor beta chain was sequenced during a study of blood T cells in healthy people across ages. Study results and limitations: Age showed a roughly linear inverse relationship with TCR beta diversity per million T cells.

About this clonotype: What it recognizes is unknown. An end of the junction does not agree with germline; a read error may underlie this.

Primed by a sample-barcoded 5' primer and a J-beta primer mix, a second PCR proceeded for about 6 to 11 cycles. A template-switch adaptor that had 12 random nucleotides put a tag on each cDNA molecule. Each CDR3 protein gets one entry after TCRdb re-called the 5' RACE reads with MiXCR. The sample contains 1,800,000 or so distinct CDR3 sequences, 35% to 50% of which appear only once. The receptor's source is a human donor in good health. Sequencing input: blood.

The CDR3 is CASSHAAYNEQSF. CDR3 coding DNA: TGTGCCAGCAGTCACGCTGCCTACAATGAGCAGTCCTTC. The V call is TRBV6-2 or TRBV6-3, the J call TRBJ2-1; D call uncertain. The CDR3 is made up of 13 amino acids. The germline CDR1 and CDR2 sequences are MNHEY and SVGEGT.